These T cell receptor beta chains were read from a single sample in a study of vaccination and CD4 T cells after COVID-19. TCRdb recomputed calls from the PCR reads with MiXCR, one row per CDR3 protein. This sample has about 17,000 distinct CDR3 sequences, with around 35% found just once. These receptors' antigens are unknown. Source material: CD4+ T cells from blood, cultured in vitro. These receptors were obtained from a human donor who had recovered from COVID-19. The CDR3 runs from the conserved cysteine through the conserved F or W. D genes are given only for firm matches. Some rows mark clone size as missing; the rest say once, few, many or name a class of expanded clone.

cdr3_nt: TGTGCCAGCAGTACAGGGTATGGAGAACTGTTTTTT; cdr3_aa: CASSTGYGELFF; j_call: TRBJ1-4; clone_size: few; d_call: NA; v_call: TRBV25-1
cdr3_nt: TGTGCCAGCAGCCGACGAGGGGCCCCCAATCAGCCCCAGCATTTT; cdr3_aa: CASSRRGAPNQPQHF; j_call: TRBJ1-5; clone_size: NA; d_call: NA; v_call: TRBV5-6
cdr3_nt: TGTGCCTACCTGGACAGGGCCACTGAAGCTTTCTTT; cdr3_aa: CAYLDRATEAFF; j_call: TRBJ1-1; clone_size: few; d_call: TRBD1; v_call: TRBV30
cdr3_nt: TGTGCCACCAGCTTAGAGAACGCCCTGACAGGGACTCAAGAGACCCAGTACTTC; cdr3_aa: CATSLENALTGTQETQYF; j_call: TRBJ2-5; clone_size: NA; d_call: NA; v_call: TRBV15
cdr3_nt: TGCAGTGCGCGACAGAACCCTAGCACAGATACGCAGTATTTT; cdr3_aa: CSARQNPSTDTQYF; j_call: TRBJ2-3; clone_size: once; d_call: NA; v_call: TRBV20-1
cdr3_nt: TGCGCCAGCAGCACCGACAGGGGCTACGAGCAGTACTTC; cdr3_aa: CASSTDRGYEQYF; j_call: TRBJ2-7; clone_size: NA; d_call: TRBD1; v_call: TRBV7-9
cdr3_nt: TGCGCCAGCAGCTTGTCAGGCACGTCCGGAAACACCATATATTTT; cdr3_aa: CASSLSGTSGNTIYF; j_call: TRBJ1-3; clone_size: NA; d_call: NA; v_call: TRBV5-1
cdr3_nt: TGTGCCAGCAGCCAACCTGGACTAGCGGGAGCCGTCGGGGAGCTGTTTTTT; cdr3_aa: CASSQPGLAGAVGELFF; j_call: TRBJ2-2; clone_size: NA; d_call: TRBD2; v_call: TRBV4-2
cdr3_nt: TGTGCCAGCGCCAGGGACTCTACTAGCACAGATACGCAGTATTTT; cdr3_aa: CASARDSTSTDTQYF; j_call: TRBJ2-3; clone_size: NA; d_call: NA; v_call: TRBV2
cdr3_nt: TGTGCCAGCAGGCTACGGACAGGGGGCGCCGGTTCACCCCTCCACTTT; cdr3_aa: CASRLRTGGAGSPLHF; j_call: TRBJ1-6; clone_size: NA; d_call: TRBD1; v_call: TRBV28
cdr3_nt: TGTGCCAGTAGGAGAACCGGGACAGGGATTGGGGAGACCCAGTACTTC; cdr3_aa: CASRRTGTGIGETQYF; j_call: TRBJ2-5; clone_size: NA; d_call: TRBD1; v_call: TRBV19
cdr3_nt: TGTGCCAGCAGCTTACAGGTTCTAACCACAGATACGCAGTATTTT; cdr3_aa: CASSLQVLTTDTQYF; j_call: TRBJ2-3; clone_size: few; d_call: NA; v_call: TRBV7-6
cdr3_nt: TGTGCCAGCAGCTTACCGGGCCAGGTATGGATCAATCAGCCCCAGCATTTT; cdr3_aa: CASSLPGQVWINQPQHF; j_call: TRBJ1-5; clone_size: NA; d_call: NA; v_call: TRBV11-2
cdr3_nt: TGTGCCAGCAGCCCCTTGAGGGGGGCCAGCAATCAGCCCCAGCATTTT; cdr3_aa: CASSPLRGASNQPQHF; j_call: TRBJ1-5; clone_size: large; d_call: NA; v_call: TRBV28
cdr3_nt: TGCAGTGCTAGAGAGACTATCCAAGAGACCCAGTACTTC; cdr3_aa: CSARETIQETQYF; j_call: TRBJ2-5; clone_size: few; d_call: NA; v_call: TRBV20-1
cdr3_nt: TGCAGTTCGATCGGGACAGTAACTGTCTCCACCGAGCAGTACTTC; cdr3_aa: CSSIGTVTVSTEQYF; j_call: TRBJ2-7; clone_size: few; d_call: TRBD1; v_call: TRBV20-1
cdr3_nt: TGTGCCAGCAGCGAGGGCAGCGGGAGTTATACGCAGTATTTT; cdr3_aa: CASSEGSGSYTQYF; j_call: TRBJ2-3; clone_size: few; d_call: TRBD2; v_call: TRBV7-3
cdr3_nt: TGTGCCAGCTCACCACCGGGACAGGGCGTTCAGCCCCAGCATTTT; cdr3_aa: CASSPPGQGVQPQHF; j_call: TRBJ1-5; clone_size: NA; d_call: TRBD1; v_call: TRBV18
cdr3_nt: TGTGCCAGCAGCTTGTCCCACTACGAGCAGTACTTC; cdr3_aa: CASSLSHYEQYF; j_call: TRBJ2-7; clone_size: few; d_call: NA; v_call: TRBV7-6
cdr3_nt: TGTGCCACCAGTAGCCATACGGCCCCGTACGAGCAGTACTTC; cdr3_aa: CATSSHTAPYEQYF; j_call: TRBJ2-7; clone_size: medium-sized; d_call: NA; v_call: TRBV24-1
cdr3_nt: TGTGCCAGCGGGATGGGACAGGGGGAAAAACTGTTTTTT; cdr3_aa: CASGMGQGEKLFF; j_call: TRBJ1-4; clone_size: NA; d_call: TRBD1; v_call: TRBV7-9
cdr3_nt: TGCAGTGCTAGATCCCAGCGGGAGGCAGATACGCAGTATTTT; cdr3_aa: CSARSQREADTQYF; j_call: TRBJ2-3; clone_size: NA; d_call: TRBD2; v_call: TRBV20-1